This T cell receptor (beta chain) stems from a study of blood T cell repertoires in COVID-19 (TCRdb year 2020). About the full investigation: Samples covering the acute and convalescent phases of COVID-19 were provided by collaborators in the United States, Italy and Spain. The material from the prospective study consisted of cDNA or gDNA derived from T cells, B-cell-depleted T cells, or PBMCs. Deeply sampled blood TCRbeta repertoires from subjects exposed to, actively infected with, or recovered from COVID-19 were included in the dataset. The repertoires were released in a freely available public database intended as a resource for research on the immune response to SARS-CoV-2. Samples came from the ongoing ImmuneRACE study (first 160 participants) plus 1,254 subjects from 6 global collaborators. The sample metadata nearly always contained a de-identified subject ID, COVID-19 status, age in years and sex. Where available, HLA class I and class II types were obtained from metadata supplied by the sample provider rather than from assay-based typing. Findings and caveats that apply to the study as a whole: How much clinical and demographic metadata was included differed by source and by participant, and the metadata was provided uncurated.

The collaborating institutions used their own protocols to collect whole blood in K2EDTA tubes. For TCRbeta analysis, collaborator samples were shipped as frozen whole blood, as isolated PBMCs, or as DNA extracted from either sample type. The CDR3 spans 14 residues, from the cysteine through the phenylalanine. CDR3 DNA is the only sequence kept; it has 42 bases, read in frame from the first base. Relative to germline, V is 4 bases shorter and J is 1 base shorter, with 11 bases between their ends. CDR1 and CDR2 (SGHKS, YYEKEE) derive from the germline V gene (reference sequence). TCRbeta CDR3 regions were amplified from genomic DNA using the immunoSEQ Assay, a bias-controlled multiplex PCR. Processing in the source paper ran as follows. Nucleated cell counts per sample were estimated from amplification of reference gene primers within the assay. To quantify the absolute abundance of each unique TCRbeta CDR3 rearrangement, sequence reads were collapsed and filtered. Productive Simpson clonality was computed per sample as the square root of Simpson's diversity index over productive rearrangements. Entries here come from immuneACCESS through TCRdb and include only in-frame sequences with V and J called. Some clones fail to appear in such tables; in the studies checked, an unresolved V gene covers under half of the shortfall, and the cause of the remainder is unknown. V and J calls and clone size follow that table, whereas D and trimming were derived from the DNA. Here the sample has around 180,000 clones; 88% occur a single time. The ten largest clones represent 4% to 5% of the sample.

Concerning this clone itself: The antigen this receptor binds is unknown. Base-call qualities are not available, and no considerably larger clone is one nucleotide away.

This TCR came from a human donor in a cohort sampled during active COVID-19. The sequenced sample was peripheral blood. The chain links TRBV5-5 with TRBJ1-1, with no D gene named confidently. Here the CDR3 is given as CASSPPRSNTEAFF. In nucleotide form, the sequence is TGTGCCAGCAGCCCCCCCAGGTCGAACACTGAAGCTTTCTTT.